This T cell receptor (beta chain) comes out of a study of T cells in Graves' hyperthyroidism and ophthalmopathy. From RNA transcripts, TCR beta CDR3 regions were amplified. Carried out on the TCR CDR3, a first-round RT-PCR used the HTBI primer set. TCRdb reprocessed the multiplex PCR reads with MiXCR, giving one entry per CDR3 protein. The data show 550,000 to 800,000 distinct CDR3 sequences, with about a sixth seen just once and approximately 8.4% held by the top ten. Germline V gives CDR1 LNHDA, CDR2 SQIVND (reference sequence). Trimming removed 5 bases from V and 2 bases from J; junction bases left unmatched: 17. This CDR3 spans 19 amino acids. It was considered stable Graves' hyperthyroidism when ophthalmopathy did not progress within 18 months. Hyperthyroidism in the patients, aged 18 to 65, was newly diagnosed and under 2 months in duration. Patients were excluded because of uncontrolled infection, other autoimmune disease, pregnancy or lactation. The diagnostic basis comprised clinical symptoms, serum thyroxine and TRAb, thyroid ultrasound and orbital computed tomography.

V usage is TRBV19 and J usage is TRBJ2-3; 9 bases are a match to TRBD2. The sequence was obtained from a man younger than 35 with Graves' hyperthyroidism. The specimen was blood. The CDR3 here is CASSFGLAKVRAATDTQYF. CDR3 coding DNA: TGTGCCAGTAGTTTCGGACTAGCGAAGGTTCGTGCCGCCACAGATACGCAGTATTTT. Together with reference TRBV19 and TRBJ2-3, the CDR3 gives the full variable domain: DGGITQSPKYLFRKEGQNVTLSCEQNLNHDAMYWYRQDPGQGLRLIYYSQIVNDFQKGDIAEGYSVSREKKESFPLTVTSAQKNPTAFYLCASSFGLAKVRAATDTQYFGPGTRLTVL.